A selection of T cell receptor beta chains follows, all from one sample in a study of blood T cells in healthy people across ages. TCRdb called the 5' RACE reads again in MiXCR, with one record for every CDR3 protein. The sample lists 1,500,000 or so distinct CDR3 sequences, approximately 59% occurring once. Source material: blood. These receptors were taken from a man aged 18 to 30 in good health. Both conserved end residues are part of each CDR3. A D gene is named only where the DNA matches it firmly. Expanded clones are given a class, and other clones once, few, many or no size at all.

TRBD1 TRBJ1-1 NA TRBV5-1 CASSGDRAPNTEAFF TGCGCCAGCAGCGGAGACAGGGCTCCGAACACTGAAGCTTTCTTT
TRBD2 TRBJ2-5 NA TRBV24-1 CATSDLEGQLAGGLETQYF TGTGCCACCAGTGATTTGGAGGGGCAACTAGCGGGGGGTCTGGAGACCCAGTACTTC
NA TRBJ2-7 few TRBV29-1 CSVGKSGSYEQYF TGCAGCGTGGGAAAAAGCGGGTCCTACGAGCAGTACTTC
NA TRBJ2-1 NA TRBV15 CATSREVGREQFF TGTGCCACCAGCAGAGAGGTGGGCCGTGAGCAGTTCTTC
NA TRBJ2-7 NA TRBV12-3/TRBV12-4 CASSGNSYEQYF TGTGCCAGCAGTGGGAACTCCTACGAGCAGTACTTC
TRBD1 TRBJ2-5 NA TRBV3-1 CASSQEADRHYQETQYF TGTGCCAGCAGCCAAGAGGCGGACAGGCACTACCAAGAGACCCAGTACTTC
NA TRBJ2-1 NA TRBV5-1 CASSLASGARGNEQFF TGCGCCAGCAGCTTGGCCTCGGGGGCGAGGGGCAATGAGCAGTTCTTC
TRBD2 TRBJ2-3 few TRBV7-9 CASSSTSGTYTDTQYF TGTGCCAGCAGCTCGACTAGCGGAACTTACACAGATACGCAGTATTTT
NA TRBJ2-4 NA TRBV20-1 CSASEDPPKRYF TGCAGTGCTAGCGAGGACCCCCCTAAGCGGTACTTC
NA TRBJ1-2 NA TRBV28 CASIPSFNYGYTF TGTGCCAGCATCCCAAGCTTCAACTATGGCTACACCTTC
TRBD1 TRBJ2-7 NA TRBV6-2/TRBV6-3 CASGSTGDNSYEQYF TGTGCCAGCGGTTCCACAGGGGATAACTCCTACGAGCAGTACTTC
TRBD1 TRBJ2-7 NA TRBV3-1 CASSESRDRNEQYF TGTGCCAGCAGCGAGTCCCGGGACAGAAATGAGCAGTACTTC
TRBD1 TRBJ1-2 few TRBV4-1 CASSFRAGTAYGYTF TGCGCCAGCAGCTTCCGCGCCGGGACAGCCTATGGCTACACCTTC
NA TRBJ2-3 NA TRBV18 CASSPSKTSTDTQYF TGTGCCAGCTCACCCTCTAAAACTAGCACAGATACGCAGTATTTT
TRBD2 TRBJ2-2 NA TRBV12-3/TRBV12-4 CASSSGGTGELFF TGTGCCAGCAGCTCGGGAGGGACCGGGGAGCTGTTTTTT
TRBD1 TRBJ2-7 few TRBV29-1 CSVVDRDSYEQYF TGCAGCGTGGTAGACAGGGACTCCTACGAGCAGTACTTC
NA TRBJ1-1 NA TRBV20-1 CSARKEDSLNTEAFF TGCAGTGCGAGGAAGGAGGACTCCTTGAACACTGAAGCTTTCTTT
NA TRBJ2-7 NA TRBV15 CATSRGIKATYYEQYF TGTGCCACCAGCAGAGGAATTAAGGCAACCTACTACGAGCAGTACTTC
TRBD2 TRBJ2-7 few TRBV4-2 CASSQWAGGIYEQYF TGTGCCAGCAGCCAATGGGCGGGGGGGATCTACGAGCAGTACTTC
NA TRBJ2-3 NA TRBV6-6 CASSRYADTQYF TGTGCCAGCAGTCGCTACGCGGATACGCAGTATTTT
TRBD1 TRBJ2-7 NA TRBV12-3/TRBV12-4 CASSGTAYYEQYF TGTGCCAGCAGTGGGACAGCTTACTACGAGCAGTACTTC
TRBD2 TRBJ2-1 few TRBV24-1 CATSDPGLAGEQFF TGTGCCACCAGTGACCCGGGACTAGCTGGTGAGCAGTTCTTC
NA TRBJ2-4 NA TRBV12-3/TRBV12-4 CASRLRRGGNIQYF TGTGCCAGCAGGTTAAGAAGGGGTGGAAACATTCAGTACTTC
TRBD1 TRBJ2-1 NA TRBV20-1 CSASPGGRYNEQFF TGCAGTGCTTCGCCAGGGGGACGTTACAATGAGCAGTTCTTC
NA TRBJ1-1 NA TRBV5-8 CASRYRKYRTQEAFF TGTGCCAGCAGGTACCGAAAGTACAGGACCCAGGAGGCTTTCTTT
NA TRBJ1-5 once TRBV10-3 CAISDPIRDNSRNQPQHF TGTGCCATCAGTGACCCCATACGAGATAATTCACGAAATCAGCCCCAGCATTTT
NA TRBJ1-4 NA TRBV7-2 CASSLQGAYNEKLFF TGTGCCAGCAGCCTCCAAGGCGCCTATAATGAAAAACTGTTTTTT
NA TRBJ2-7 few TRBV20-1 CSARSTLPSYEQYF TGCAGTGCTAGGTCAACCCTACCCTCCTACGAGCAGTACTTC
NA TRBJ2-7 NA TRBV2 CASSGYGPYEQYF TGTGCCAGCAGTGGTTACGGTCCCTACGAGCAGTACTTC
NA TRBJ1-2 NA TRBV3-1 CASSQVAVSGYTF TGTGCCAGCAGCCAAGTGGCAGTGAGCGGCTACACCTTC
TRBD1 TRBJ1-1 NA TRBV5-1 CASSSARDRGGTSAAFF TGCGCCAGCAGCTCCGCCCGGGACAGGGGAGGGACCTCTGCAGCTTTCTTT
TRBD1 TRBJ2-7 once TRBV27 CASSWTGTGGSYEQYF TGTGCCAGCAGTTGGACCGGGACAGGGGGGTCCTACGAGCAGTACTTC
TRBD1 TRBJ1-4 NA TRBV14 CASSPTGNLLFF TGTGCCAGCAGCCCGACAGGGAATTTGCTGTTTTTT
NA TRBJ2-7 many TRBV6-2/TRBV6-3 CASTPAEAYNEQYF TGTGCCAGCACTCCTGCGGAGGCCTACAATGAGCAGTACTTC
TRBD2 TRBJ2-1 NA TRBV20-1 CSAKASGKDEQFF TGCAGTGCTAAGGCTAGCGGGAAGGATGAGCAGTTCTTC
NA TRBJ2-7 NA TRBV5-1 CASSLVWQEADEQYF TGCGCCAGCAGCTTGGTTTGGCAGGAAGCGGACGAGCAGTACTTC
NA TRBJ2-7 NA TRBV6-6 CASSARCEREYEQYF TGTGCCAGCAGCGCGAGGTGCGAAAGAGAGTACGAGCAGTACTTC
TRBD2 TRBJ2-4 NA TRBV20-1 CSARELAGGAWEAKNIQYF TGCAGTGCTAGAGAACTAGCGGGAGGGGCGTGGGAAGCCAAAAACATTCAGTACTTC
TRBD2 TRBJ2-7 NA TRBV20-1 CSARDWLAGGPGEQYF TGCAGTGCTAGAGATTGGCTAGCGGGGGGGCCTGGCGAGCAGTACTTC